These 19 T cell receptor beta chains share one sample of origin, sequenced in a study of glioma-infiltrating T cells. TCR alpha and beta CDR3 regions were amplified from RNA using iRepertoire nested multiplex PCR. Using its own MiXCR run on the multiplex PCR reads, TCRdb lists one record per CDR3 protein. The table shows 100,000 to 150,000 distinct CDR3 sequences, with approximately 25% occurring only once. The sequencing sample was made of glioma tissue, nonneoplastic brain tissue, or PBMCs (not recorded which). The receptors come from a human donor with low-grade glioma or glioblastoma, undergoing nonglioma brain surgery, or in good health (not recorded which).

Comments on this clonotype: Being one base from a much bigger clone, this may be a read error. Because the CDR3 is missing its conserved closing phenylalanine or tryptophan, this is likely a read error. The V gene is TRBV19, the J gene TRBJ2-5; 7 bases align to TRBD1. The CDR3 extends over 12 amino acids. Germline V gene data show CDR1 as LNHDA and CDR2 as SQIVND (reference sequence). After removal of 10 bases from V and 5 bases from J, the junction contained 7 bases not matched to a gene. The CDR3 region has the DNA TGTGCCACAAAGACAGGGTCTGAGACCCAGTACTCC. Residues: CATKTGSETQYS.

There are many counts of this clonotype. V usage is TRBV27 and J usage is TRBJ1-5; tentative D call: TRBD1 (5 bases). The CDR3 spans 16 residues. Germline CDR1 is MNHEY and CDR2 is SMNVEV (reference sequence). V lost 6 bases to trimming and J lost 7 bases, with 22 bases between them. The CDR3 nucleotides read TGTGCCAGCAGCCCGGCGGGATGGGGGTTCAGACAGCCCCAGCATTTT. Translated, it gives CASSPAGWGFRQPQHF.

This clonotype was seen at least ten times. The chain is built from TRBV9 and TRBJ2-3; perhaps TRBD2 as D (5 bases). V was trimmed by 1 base and J by 5 bases, leaving 11 bases between them. The CDR3 length is 14 residues. Germline CDR1 reads SGDLS; CDR2 reads YYNGEE. The CDR3 is CASSVNSGRDTQYF. The CDR3 nucleotides read TGTGCCAGCAGCGTAAACAGCGGCCGAGATACGCAGTATTTT.

This clonotype showed up many times. CDR3 nucleotides: TGTGCCAGCAGTCCCACTGGACTAGCGGGAATCTACGAGCAGTACTTC. Translated: CASSPTGLAGIYEQYF. The chain uses TRBV28 and TRBJ2-7; 12 bases fit TRBD2. Germline lookup yields CDR1 MDHEN and CDR2 SYDVKM. V dropped 5 bases and J dropped 3; count of bases not matched to a gene: 8. The CDR3 has 16 residues.

On this clonotype itself: The conserved final phenylalanine or tryptophan is absent from the CDR3, which likely points to a read error. The chain joins TRBV3-1 to TRBJ2-1; the match to TRBD2 covers 9 bases. This CDR3 region has 16 residues. V trimming: 2 bases; J trimming: 6 bases; junction bases outside the gene matches: 8. Looked up from germline, CDR1 is LGHDT and CDR2 is YNNKEL (reference sequence). CDR3 bases: TGTGCCAGCAGCCAATGGCTTAGCGGGAGTGGCAATGAGCAGTTCTCC. It encodes CASSQWLSGSGNEQFS.

This clonotype showed up just a few times. The chain is built from TRBV7-9 and TRBJ1-1, with D maybe TRBD1 (5 bases). The CDR3 totals 16 residues. V was cut by 0 bases and J by 1 base, with 12 bases left in between. Per the germline V gene, CDR1 is SEHNR and CDR2 is FQNEAQ (reference sequence). The CDR3: CASSLAGAGANTEAFF. CDR3 nucleotides: TGTGCCAGCAGCTTAGCTGGGGCAGGAGCGAACACTGAAGCTTTCTTT.

The rearrangement links TRBV20-1 to TRBJ1-5; D is unresolved. The better agreement between TRBJ2-3 and the DNA end casts doubt on the J call. Per the germline V gene, CDR1 is DFQATT and CDR2 is SNEGSKA (reference sequence). There are 14 residues in the CDR3. The CDR3: CSACHKASNQPQYF. In DNA, the CDR3 is TGCAGTGCTTGCCACAAGGCCTCTAATCAGCCCCAGTATTTT.

Details on this clonotype: It may be a read error: a sequence one base away is much more abundant. The chain's CDR3 is CASSPPQQEEQYF. The DNA of the CDR3 is TGTGCCAGCTCACCGCCTCAACAGGAGGAGCAGTACTTC. This sequence joins TRBV18 and TRBJ2-7, with D perhaps matching TRBD1 (5 bases). This CDR3 is 13 amino acids long. Deletions cut 3 bases from V and 7 bases from J, with 13 bases between. Per germline, CDR1 KGHSH and CDR2 LQKENI. Combining the CDR3 with reference TRBV18 and TRBJ2-7 gives the whole variable domain NAGVMQNPRHLVRRRGQEARLRCSPMKGHSHVYWYRQLPEEGLKFMVYLQKENIIDESGMPKERFSAEFPKEGPSILRIQQVVRGDSAAYFCASSPPQQEEQYFGPGTRLTVT.

Concerning this clonotype: A read error may explain this, as a much larger clone is one base away. The V and J genes are TRBV4-1 and TRBJ2-1; 8 bases agree with TRBD2. J was trimmed by 8 bases and V by 1 base; bases with no gene match: 10. Looked up from germline, CDR1 is MGHRA and CDR2 is YSYEKL. The CDR3 extends over 16 amino acids. The CDR3 sequence is CASSQVGTSRYDEQFF. The CDR3, as DNA: TGCGCCAGCAGCCAAGTCGGGACTAGTCGGTACGATGAGCAGTTCTTC.

This clonotype was seen a few times. The rearrangement joins TRBV3-1 to TRBJ2-1, with D hard to call. Trimming removed 0 bases from V and 8 bases from J, with 11 bases in between. The CDR3 consists of 14 residues. From germline, CDR1 is LGHDT and CDR2 YNNKEL (reference sequence). This CDR3 reads CASSQDRLLDEQFF. The DNA for the CDR3 is TGTGCCAGCAGCCAAGATCGTCTATTGGATGAGCAGTTCTTC.

This clonotype was seen repeatedly, ten times or more. The J gene is TRBJ1-2, the V gene TRBV12-3 or TRBV12-4; no clear D. The ends were cut back, 8 bases at V and 4 bases at J, with 11 bases in the middle. The CDR3 totals 12 residues. As DNA, the CDR3 is TGTGCCAGCGGTCCCGGGAGCTATGGCTACACCTTC. Protein sequence: CASGPGSYGYTF.

This clonotype turned up a few times. The chain couples TRBV28 to TRBJ1-1; D is undetermined. Trimming cost V 6 bases and J 1 base, with 9 bases left between them. Germline-derived CDR1 and CDR2 are MDHEN and SYDVKM. This CDR3 has 13 residues. The CDR3 nucleotides are TGTGCCAGCAGGCCGACTTCGAACACTGAAGCTTTCTTT. Protein: CASRPTSNTEAFF.

This clonotype came up many times. V is TRBV20-1 and J is TRBJ2-3, with 7 nucleotides matching TRBD1. Germline CDR1 reads DFQATT; CDR2 reads SNEGSKA (reference sequence). V shed 2 bases and J 0 bases; nucleotides not matched to a gene: 11. This CDR3 has 17 residues. The CDR3 bases are TGCAGTGCTAGAAACTGGTTGGGGGACAGAAGCACAGATACGCAGTATTTT. It yields the protein CSARNWLGDRSTDTQYF.

This clonotype was picked up many times. The chain is built from TRBV6-1 and TRBJ2-5; D remains unclear. V gave up 7 bases and J gave up 2 bases, with 11 bases separating them. The CDR3 totals 13 residues. Looked up from germline, CDR1 is MNHNS and CDR2 is SASEGT. The CDR3 loop reads CASKQLAQETQYF. The CDR3 bases are TGTGCCAGCAAGCAACTTGCTCAAGAGACCCAGTACTTC.

This clonotype was counted ten times or more. This chain uses TRBV19 with TRBJ1-1, with 8 bases that match TRBD1. The length of the CDR3 is 16 residues. J was trimmed by 1 base and V by 5 bases; bases with no gene match: 9. Germline CDR1 reads LNHDA; CDR2 reads SQIVND (reference sequence). CDR3 nucleotide sequence: TGTGCCAGTAGTCCAAGGACAGGGCAGAAGAACACTGAAGCTTTCTTT. Protein sequence: CASSPRTGQKNTEAFF.

V and J are TRBV7-6 and TRBJ2-1, with D possibly matching TRBD2 (6 bases). The germline gives CDR1 SGHVS, CDR2 FNYEAQ. Trimming pared 3 bases from V and 9 bases from J, leaving 18 bases between. The length of the CDR3 is 15 residues. In nucleotides, the CDR3 is TGTGCCAGCAGCTTTTCTGATCTAGCGTGGGTTGAGCAGTTCTTC. Translating it yields CASSFSDLAWVEQFF.

In regard to this clonotype: This may arise from a read error, as a much more abundant clone is one base away. The gene calls are TRBV7-2 and TRBJ2-5, with a weak D call TRBD2 (6 bases). This CDR3 has 16 amino acids. The germline gives CDR1 SGHTA, CDR2 FQGNSA. The V gene lost 2 bases and the J gene lost 7 bases, with 20 bases spanning the gap. The CDR3 is CASSLSRTGVKGTQYF. The CDR3 DNA is TGTGCCAGCAGCTTATCTCGGACGGGAGTAAAAGGGACCCAGTACTTC.

This clonotype was seen at least ten times. The chain recombines TRBV18 with TRBJ1-2; D is possibly TRBD1 (5 bases). The germline V gene encodes CDR1 KGHSH and CDR2 LQKENI. The CDR3 has 14 residues. V was trimmed by 2 bases and J by 4 bases, leaving 11 bases between them. Written as DNA, the CDR3 is TGTGCCAGCTCACCATCGAGTGGGGCCTATGGCTACACCTTC. This sequence encodes CASSPSSGAYGYTF.

This clonotype turned up a few times. J is TRBJ1-5 and V is TRBV9, with D tentatively TRBD1 (5 bases). This CDR3 spans 15 amino acids. Germline assignment: CDR1 SGDLS and CDR2 YYNGEE. Trimming took off 0 bases at V and 3 bases at J, with 10 bases between the two ends. The CDR3 DNA follows: TGTGCCAGCAGCGTAGATGGGGGGGACAATCAGCCCCAGCATTTT. Translation: CASSVDGGDNQPQHF.